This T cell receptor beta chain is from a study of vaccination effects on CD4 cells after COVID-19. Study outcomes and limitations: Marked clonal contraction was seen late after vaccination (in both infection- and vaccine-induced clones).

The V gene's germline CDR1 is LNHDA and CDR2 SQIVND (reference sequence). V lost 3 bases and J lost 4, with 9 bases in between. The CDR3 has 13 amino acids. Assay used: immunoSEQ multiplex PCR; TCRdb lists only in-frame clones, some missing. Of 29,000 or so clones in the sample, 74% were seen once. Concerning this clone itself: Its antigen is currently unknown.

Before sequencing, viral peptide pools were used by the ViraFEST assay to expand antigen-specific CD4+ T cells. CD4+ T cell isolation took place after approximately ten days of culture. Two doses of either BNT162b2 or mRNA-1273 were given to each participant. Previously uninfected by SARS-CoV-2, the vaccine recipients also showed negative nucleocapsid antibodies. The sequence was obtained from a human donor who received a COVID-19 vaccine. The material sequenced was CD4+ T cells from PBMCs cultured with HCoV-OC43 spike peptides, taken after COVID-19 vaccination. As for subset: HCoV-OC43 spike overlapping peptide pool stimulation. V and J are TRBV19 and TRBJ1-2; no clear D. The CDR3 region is CASSMDGSYGYTF. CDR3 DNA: TGTGCCAGTAGTATGGACGGATCCTATGGCTACACCTTC.